Sequencing of this TCR beta chain was carried out in a study of Ad26.COV2.S vaccination and SARS-CoV-2 variants. Produced via immunoSEQ multiplex PCR; TCRdb's table is partial and in-frame only. Altogether just over 350,000 clones are present, around 84% being singletons, with the ten largest covering about 3.5%. As for treatment: around 19 received Ad26.COV2.S at low or high dose, single or two shots; roughly five received placebo; per-sample allocation not given. Sample collection was performed on day 63 after the first vaccine or placebo injection. The source was peripheral blood, collected in a trial of Ad26.COV2.S vaccine versus placebo. The receptor was isolated from a person aged 18-65 years who received the Ad26.COV2.S COVID-19 vaccine or a placebo.

Here the CDR3 DNA reads TGTGCCAGCAGCCCCGGTGAGACCCAGTACTTC. Its translation is CASSPGETQYF. The J gene is TRBJ2-5, the V gene TRBV12-3 or TRBV12-4; D is unclear. The germline V and J ends were trimmed by 6 bases and 5 bases, with 7 bases remaining between them. This CDR3 is 11 amino acids long.